This T cell receptor beta chain emerged from a study of blood T cells in healthy people across ages (dated by TCRdb to between 2015 and 2016). A note on the overall study: In model experiments, template switching captured roughly one uniquely barcoded TCR beta cDNA molecule for every two T cells. For two donors (one aged 18 to 30 and one aged 80 or older), the study analyzed two additional independent replicas of 1 million unique cDNA reads from the same blood draw. Donors of different ages were randomly distributed across sequencing lanes to avoid experimental bias. The donors were split into four age groups: young (average 16 years), middle-aged (roughly 39), aged (roughly 68) and long-lived (under 90). The study measured age-related changes in TCR beta repertoire diversity using deep sequencing normalized with unique cDNA molecular identifiers. Overall study results and their limits: As age increased, observed TCR beta diversity per million T cells dropped in a roughly linear way, and a significant reduction was already evident by age around 41. Estimates of total diversity based on one million sequenced T cells were considered lower bounds and underestimates. Observed TCR beta diversity correlated strongly with the percentage of naive T cells measured by flow cytometry. The long-lived group showed more naive CD4+ T cells, fewer expanded clones and increased TCR diversity than the aged group, suggesting age selection. Because the CMV infection status of the donors was unknown, age-related changes in expanded clonotypes may potentially have been confounded. Since profiling was done on bulk unsorted PBMCs, naive and antigen-experienced compartments could not be conclusively compared.

The library was produced with 5' RACE. The data were produced on an Illumina HiSeq 2500. A second PCR of roughly 7 to 12 cycles was performed with a sample-barcoded 5' primer and a J-beta primer mix. A template-switch 5' adaptor carrying 12 random nucleotides introduced a unique molecular identifier onto each TCR beta cDNA molecule. At least 3 million CDR3-containing paired-end reads were obtained from each sample. The Mint cDNA synthesis kit, primed by a TRBC-specific oligonucleotide, was used to synthesize first-strand cDNA from all RNA. Following uracil-DNA glycosylase treatment, a first 18-cycle PCR with universal primers M1SS and BC2_uni_R was performed on all cDNA. In the original analysis: Normalization of each sample was performed by random selection of 1 million high-quality reads, each carrying a distinct molecular identifier. Reads with shared molecular identifiers were discarded instead of being binned into consensus sequences. MiTCR, set to a Q25 quality threshold and the strictest error-elimination algorithm, was used for CDR3 identification, clonotype clustering and error correction. Lower-bound total TCR beta diversity was estimated with a nonparametric unseen species model using Euler transformation. TCRdb redid the processing of the public reads, applying fastp at Q25 and MiXCR, and retained in-frame beta chains. Each record represents a unique CDR3 protein, reported with the most common genes and DNA among its rows. TCRdb assigned the V and J calls; the authors' analysis was not used. This sample has around 1,600,000 distinct CDR3 sequences in its table, and about 42% of those were observed once. The leading ten clones occupy just over 4% of the sample.

Including cysteine and phenylalanine, the CDR3 has 13 amino acids. The read is trimmed to its CDR3 DNA, 39 bases read in frame from base 1. According to the germline V gene (reference sequence), CDR1 reads GTSNPN and CDR2 reads SVGIG. Systemically healthy Caucasian individuals from Russia, about 38 in total and aged about 6 to 100 years, were included as donors. Roughly 11 milliliters of peripheral blood were drawn from each donor into EDTA-treated Vacutainer tubes. Ficoll-Paque density-gradient centrifugation was used to isolate PBMCs, with at least 6.5 million per sample. Total RNA was extracted from PBMCs with Trizol reagent, with at least 6 micrograms obtained per sample. For every donor, flow cytometry on a PBMC aliquot measured the percentage of naive CD45RAhigh/CD27high T cells. Notes on this clonotype: The target of this receptor is not known. Nothing much larger sits one base from this clone, and base qualities are not available.

The specimen was blood. The source is a woman between 18 and 29 years old in good health. This chain is built from TRBV30 and TRBJ2-5; a tentative D call is TRBD2 (7 bases match). With the DNA end fitting TRBJ2-7 better, the J assignment may be wrong. The CDR3 region has the sequence CAWSVGGANEQYF. The DNA sequence is TGTGCCTGGAGTGTAGGGGGGGCAAACGAGCAGTACTTC.